The rows below give T cell receptor beta chains drawn from one sample of a study of neurological immune-mediated disorders. TCRdb re-derived calls from the 5' RACE reads in MiXCR, one entry per CDR3 protein. In the table there are 35,000 to 40,000 distinct CDR3 sequences, around 10% of which are singletons. Sequenced input: PBMCs. The receptors here all came from a man aged 55 to 70 with HTLV-1-associated myelopathy (HAM/TSP). Each CDR3 is given with its conserved first and last residue. The D gene is left open where the match is weak. The size entry is marked missing in some rows and otherwise reads once, few, many or a size class.

J,size,V,D,DNA,CDR3
TRBJ2-2,many,TRBV12-3/TRBV12-4,.,TGTGCCAGCTTTGGCCTCCCGGGCGGGGAGCTGTTTTTT,CASFGLPGGELFF
TRBJ2-2,many,TRBV27,TRBD2,TGTGCCAGCCGGAGCGGGAGGGCCACCGGGGAGCTGTTTTTT,CASRSGRATGELFF
TRBJ2-1,many,TRBV5-1,.,TGCGCCAGCAGCTTCCTACCTTTGACCCGGAACTACAATGAGCAGTTCTTC,CASSFLPLTRNYNEQFF
TRBJ1-2,many,TRBV10-2,.,TGCGCCAGCAAGCAGGGGCTCATTCCCTATGGCTACACCTTC,CASKQGLIPYGYTF
TRBJ1-1,many,TRBV20-1,.,TGCAGTGCGTTACAGAACACTGAAGCTTTCTTT,CSALQNTEAFF
TRBJ2-7,many,TRBV5-6,TRBD1,TGTGCCAGCAGCCCCCAGGGGGCCCCCTACGAGCAGTACTTC,CASSPQGAPYEQYF
TRBJ2-3,many,TRBV29-1,.,TGCAGCGTGAGCCAGATTGGAGCTGGAGATACGCAGTATTTT,CSVSQIGAGDTQYF
TRBJ2-7,many,TRBV5-1,.,TGCGCCAGCAACTCCGGAGACATGAGCTCCTACGAGCAGTACTTC,CASNSGDMSSYEQYF
TRBJ2-5,many,TRBV24-1,TRBD1,TGTGCCACCAGTGATCAAACACAGGGGGCAGAGACCCAGTACTTC,CATSDQTQGAETQYF
TRBJ1-2,many,TRBV5-1,TRBD1,TGCGCCAGCAGCCCGGTAAACGGACAGGATTATGGCTACACCTTC,CASSPVNGQDYGYTF
TRBJ2-2,many,TRBV6-2/TRBV6-3,.,TGTGCCAGCAGTTACTCGATGGGGGCTGGCGGGGAGCTGTTTTTT,CASSYSMGAGGELFF
TRBJ2-2,many,TRBV4-1,.,TGCGCCAGCAGCCCAAACACCGGGGAGCTGTTTTTT,CASSPNTGELFF
TRBJ2-2,many,TRBV7-9,.,TGTGCCAGCAGCGCCTCCGGAGAGCTCGGGGAGCTGTTTTTT,CASSASGELGELFF
TRBJ2-7,many,TRBV3-1,.,TGTGCCAGCAGCCAAGATCCACGAAGCGAGCAGTACTTC,CASSQDPRSEQYF
TRBJ2-3,.,TRBV7-6,TRBD2,TGTGCCAGCAGCTCGACTAGCGGGAGACCCCTCAGCACAGATACGCAGTATTTT,CASSSTSGRPLSTDTQYF
TRBJ2-1,many,TRBV2,.,TGTGCCAGCAGTGGCGGGCAACTCAGCTCCTACAATGAGCAGTTCTTC,CASSGGQLSSYNEQFF
TRBJ2-2,many,TRBV2,TRBD2,TGTGCCAGCAGTAAGGGACTAGCCGGGGAGCTGTTTTTT,CASSKGLAGELFF
TRBJ2-5,many,TRBV29-1,TRBD1,TGCAGCGTAGCCTACAGGGGGCAGGAGGAGACCCAGTACTTC,CSVAYRGQEETQYF
TRBJ1-1,few,TRBV6-6,.,TGCTCCCTGGGTGTGAACACTGAAGCTTTCTTT,CSLGVNTEAFF
TRBJ1-3,many,TRBV7-8,.,TGTGCCAGCAGCCCGCCACTCGGACTTGGAAACACCATATATTTT,CASSPPLGLGNTIYF
TRBJ1-2,.,TRBV20-1,.,TGCAGTGCTAGAGATGGGCAGCCTAACTATGGCTACACCTTC,CSARDGQPNYGYTF
TRBJ2-7,many,TRBV6-5,TRBD1,TGTGCCAGCAGTCCCGGGACAGGACTCTCCTACGAGCAGTACTTC,CASSPGTGLSYEQYF
TRBJ2-2,.,TRBV6-2/TRBV6-3,.,TGTGCCAGCAGCCGACAGGCTTCAAACACCGGGGAGCTGTTTTTT,CASSRQASNTGELFF
TRBJ2-3,many,TRBV5-1,TRBD2,TGCGCCAGTCGAGCGGGAGGGAGCACAGATACGCAGTATTTT,CASRAGGSTDTQYF
TRBJ2-7,many,TRBV18,.,TGTGCCAGCTCATCGGACCGGACGGGGTCCTACGAGCAGTACTTC,CASSSDRTGSYEQYF
TRBJ2-5,many,TRBV5-1,TRBD1,TGCGCCAGCAGCTACACCGGGACAGGGGTTCCTGAGACCCAGTACTTC,CASSYTGTGVPETQYF
TRBJ2-5,many,TRBV7-2,TRBD1,TGTGCCAGCAGCTCGCGCAGACAGGGAGAGACCCAGTACTTC,CASSSRRQGETQYF
TRBJ1-2,many,TRBV7-9,.,TGTGCCAGCAGCCGCGACACCTACTATGGCTACACCTTC,CASSRDTYYGYTF
TRBJ1-1,.,TRBV25-1,TRBD1,TGTGCCACCCGACAGGGAGGCACTGAAGCTTTCTTT,CATRQGGTEAFF
TRBJ1-6,.,TRBV21-1,.,TGTGCCAGCAACAAAACGATCAAGGGGTGGGATTCACCCCTCCACTTT,CASNKTIKGWDSPLHF
TRBJ2-6,many,TRBV10-3,TRBD1,TGTGCCATCAGCCCTCGGACAGGAGGCTCTGGGGCCAACGTCCTGACTTTC,CAISPRTGGSGANVLTF
TRBJ2-2,many,TRBV5-1,TRBD2,TGCGCCAGCAAGCCGGGAGGCAACACCGGGGAGCTGTTTTTT,CASKPGGNTGELFF
TRBJ2-7,many,TRBV20-1,.,TGCAGTGCTAGAGATCCCCTCGACGGGACGCAGTACTTC,CSARDPLDGTQYF
TRBJ2-4,many,TRBV20-1,.,TGCAGTGCTTCGGACGGGAAAAACATTCAGTACTTC,CSASDGKNIQYF
TRBJ2-1,many,TRBV18,TRBD1,TGTGCCAGCTCACCTCAAGTGGGACAGGGGGACAATGAGCAGTTCTTC,CASSPQVGQGDNEQFF
TRBJ1-2,many,TRBV29-1,TRBD1,TGCAGCGTTGAGGACAGGGTGAACGGCTACACCTTC,CSVEDRVNGYTF
TRBJ1-2,many,TRBV11-2,TRBD1,TGTGCCAGCAGCTTACTCCAGGGGGGAATCTATGGCTACACCTTC,CASSLLQGGIYGYTF
TRBJ2-1,many,TRBV10-3,.,TGTGCCATCAGTGTGCATGCCCTCCGGTCCTACAATGAGCAGTTCTTC,CAISVHALRSYNEQFF
TRBJ1-2,many,TRBV6-4,TRBD1,TGTGCCAGCAGTGACTCGTACAGGGGGTTTCGTGGCTACACCTTC,CASSDSYRGFRGYTF
TRBJ2-5,many,TRBV20-1,TRBD2,TGCAGTGCCTCCGGGACTAGCGGGAGGGGAGAGACCCAGTACTTC,CSASGTSGRGETQYF
TRBJ2-1,many,TRBV5-1,.,TGCGCCAGCAGCCCTTCCCCAAGCGGTAGCTCCTACAATGAGCAGTTCTTC,CASSPSPSGSSYNEQFF
TRBJ2-3,medium-sized,TRBV29-1,TRBD2,TGCAGCGTTCCGAGAGCGGGGACAGATACGCAGTATTTT,CSVPRAGTDTQYF
TRBJ2-3,many,TRBV20-1,.,TGCAGTGCTAGCCGGACTAGCACAGATACGCAGTATTTT,CSASRTSTDTQYF
TRBJ2-1,many,TRBV12-5,TRBD2,TGTGCTAGTGGTTTACAGCTAGCGGGAGAGGGTGAGCAGTTCTTC,CASGLQLAGEGEQFF
TRBJ1-2,many,TRBV6-5,TRBD1,TGTGCCAGCAGCCGGGACAGGTCGAGCTATGGCTACACCTTC,CASSRDRSSYGYTF
TRBJ1-1,.,TRBV5-1,.,TGCGCCAGCAGCTTGAGAGGGCAGACGAACACTGAAGCTTTCTTT,CASSLRGQTNTEAFF
TRBJ1-5,many,TRBV2,.,TGTGCCAGCAGTGAAGAAGTAGGAGGTCAGCCCCAGCATTTT,CASSEEVGGQPQHF
TRBJ2-5,.,TRBV6-1,.,TGTGCCAGCAGTGAAGCCTCGGGGTGGGAGACCCAGTACTTC,CASSEASGWETQYF
TRBJ1-1,many,TRBV5-1,.,TGCGCCAGCAGCTTGGCCCCCGGGGATGGCAACACTGAAGCTTTCTTT,CASSLAPGDGNTEAFF
TRBJ2-3,many,TRBV20-1,.,TGCAGTGCTAGTCGCCAGCCAACGAGCACAGATACGCAGTATTTT,CSASRQPTSTDTQYF
TRBJ2-7,many,TRBV5-8,.,TGTGCCAGCAGCCGTGACCAGGGGCCGCTTTTCTCCTACGAGCAGTACTTC,CASSRDQGPLFSYEQYF
TRBJ1-1,many,TRBV7-2,.,TGTGCCAGCAGCTTATCTGGTGACACTGAAGCTTTCTTT,CASSLSGDTEAFF
TRBJ1-1,many,TRBV12-3/TRBV12-4,.,TGTGCCAGCAGTTTGGAGGCAGGGACGAACACTGAAGCTTTCTTT,CASSLEAGTNTEAFF
TRBJ2-5,few,TRBV10-1,.,TGCGCCAGCAGTGATCAGCGACAAGAGACCCAGTACTTC,CASSDQRQETQYF
TRBJ2-3,many,TRBV9,.,TGTGCCAGCAGCCCAAGGGGGGGATCTAGCACAGATACGCAGTATTTT,CASSPRGGSSTDTQYF